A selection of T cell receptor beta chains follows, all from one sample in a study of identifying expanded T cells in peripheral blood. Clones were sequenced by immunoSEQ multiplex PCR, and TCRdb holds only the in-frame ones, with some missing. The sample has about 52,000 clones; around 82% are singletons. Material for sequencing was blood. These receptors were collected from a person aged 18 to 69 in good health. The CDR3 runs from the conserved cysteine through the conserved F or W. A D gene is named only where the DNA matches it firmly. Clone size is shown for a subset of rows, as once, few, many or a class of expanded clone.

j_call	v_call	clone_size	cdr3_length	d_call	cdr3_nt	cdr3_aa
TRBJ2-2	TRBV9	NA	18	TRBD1	TGTGCCAGCAGCGCCTCCGGGACAGGGGCCTTGAACACCGGGGAGCTGTTTTTT	CASSASGTGALNTGELFF
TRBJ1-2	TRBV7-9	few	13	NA	TGTGCCAGCAGCGGGGGCAGGGCGTATGGCTACACCTTC	CASSGGRAYGYTF
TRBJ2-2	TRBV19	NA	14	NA	TGTGCCAGTAGTATGAAGGCCCTTGCCGGGGAGCTGTTTTTT	CASSMKALAGELFF
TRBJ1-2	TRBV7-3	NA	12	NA	TGTGCCAGCAGCTTAGGGCAGGAGAGCTACACCTTC	CASSLGQESYTF
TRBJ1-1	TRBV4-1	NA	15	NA	TGCGCCAGCAGCCAAGGGGATGCGGGGAACACTGAAGCTTTCTTT	CASSQGDAGNTEAFF
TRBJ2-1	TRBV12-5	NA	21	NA	TGTGCTAGTGGTTTGGTCCTCTCGGCTGTGGGTGGGGGCCAAGGGAAGAATGAGCAGTTCTTC	CASGLVLSAVGGGQGKNEQFF
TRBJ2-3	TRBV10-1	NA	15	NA	TGCGCCAGCAGTGAGCAGGGACGTGAGCCAGATACGCAGTATTTT	CASSEQGREPDTQYF
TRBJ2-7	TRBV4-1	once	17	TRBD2	TGCGCCAGCAGCCAAGATGGGTTAGCGGGTACAACCTACGAGCAGTACTTC	CASSQDGLAGTTYEQYF
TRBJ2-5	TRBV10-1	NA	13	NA	TGCGCCAGCAGTGGCGGCAGGCTGGAGACCCAGTACTTC	CASSGGRLETQYF
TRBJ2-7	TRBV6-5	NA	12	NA	TGTGCCAGCAGTTACTTGGGGAACGAGCAGTACTTC	CASSYLGNEQYF
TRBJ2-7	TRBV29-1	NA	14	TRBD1	TGCAGCGTGACCCCCGGTGGCAGGGGGCACGAGCAGTACTTC	CSVTPGGRGHEQYF
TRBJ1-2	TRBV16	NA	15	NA	TGTGCCAGCAGCCAATCCTGGACAGCACTCTATGGCTACACCTTC	CASSQSWTALYGYTF
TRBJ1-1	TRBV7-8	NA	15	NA	TGTGCCAGCAGCTTAGCCACAGGCCTGAACACTGAAGCTTTCTTT	CASSLATGLNTEAFF
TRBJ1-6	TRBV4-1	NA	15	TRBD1	TGCGCCAGCAGCCAACAGGGACAGGGTTATTCACCCCTCCACTTT	CASSQQGQGYSPLHF
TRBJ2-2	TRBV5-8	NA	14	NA	TGTGCCAGCAGCTTGGTCCCGAACACCGGGGAGCTGTTTTTT	CASSLVPNTGELFF
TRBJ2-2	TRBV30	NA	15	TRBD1	TGTGCCTGCAGAACCGGGACAGGGTATACCGGGGAGCTGTTTTTT	CACRTGTGYTGELFF
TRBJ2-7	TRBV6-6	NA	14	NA	TGTGCCAGCAGAACAGGCCTTAGCTCCTACGAGCAGTACTTC	CASRTGLSSYEQYF
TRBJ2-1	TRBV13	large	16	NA	TGTGCCAGCAGCTCTACTCGAGAAGGAGGTTGGGATGAGCAGTTCTTC	CASSSTREGGWDEQFF
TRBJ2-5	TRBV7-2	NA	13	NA	TGTGCCAGCAGCTTCCGACTCACAGAGACCCAGTACTTC	CASSFRLTETQYF
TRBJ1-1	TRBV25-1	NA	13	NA	TGTGCCAGCAGTCCCCCTCAAAGCACTGAAGCTTTCTTT	CASSPPQSTEAFF
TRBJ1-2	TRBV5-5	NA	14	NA	TGTGCCAGCATCCAAACAGGGTCCTCCTATGGCTACACCTTC	CASIQTGSSYGYTF
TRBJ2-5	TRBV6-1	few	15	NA	TGTGCCAGCAGTGAAGCGCTTACGGCCCCCGGGACCCAGTACTTC	CASSEALTAPGTQYF
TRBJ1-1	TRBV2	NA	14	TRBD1	TGTGCCAGCACACAACAGGGGACGAACACTGAAGCTTTCTTT	CASTQQGTNTEAFF
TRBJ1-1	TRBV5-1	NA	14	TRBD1	TGCGCCAGCAGCATACGACAGGGGGTCGCTGAAGCTTTCTTT	CASSIRQGVAEAFF
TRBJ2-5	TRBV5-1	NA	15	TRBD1	TGCGCCAGCAGCTCAACAGGGGGCGTCGAAGAGACCCAGTACTTC	CASSSTGGVEETQYF
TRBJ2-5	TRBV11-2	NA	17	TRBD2	TGTGCCAGCAGCTTGGGGACTAGCGGGGGCCTGGTAAAGACCCAGTACTTC	CASSLGTSGGLVKTQYF
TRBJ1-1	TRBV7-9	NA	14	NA	TGTGCCAGCAGCCTAAGGACAGACCGAACTGAAGCTTTCTTT	CASSLRTDRTEAFF
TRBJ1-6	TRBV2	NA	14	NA	TGTGCCAGCAGGGCCCGGGGTGAGAATTCACCCCTCCACTTT	CASRARGENSPLHF
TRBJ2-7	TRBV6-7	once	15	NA	TGTGCCAGCAGTTACAACCCCCAAAGTGGCTACGAGCAGTACTTC	CASSYNPQSGYEQYF
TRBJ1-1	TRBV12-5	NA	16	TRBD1	TGTGCTAGTGGTTTGGTATTGGGACAGGGGATCTCTGAAGCTTTCTTT	CASGLVLGQGISEAFF
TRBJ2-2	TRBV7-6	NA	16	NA	TGTGCCAGCAGCTTAGGCAGGGCGGCCCTCGGCGGGGAGCTGTTTTTT	CASSLGRAALGGELFF
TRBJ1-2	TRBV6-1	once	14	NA	TGTGCCAGCCGAGCGGGACAAAACCTATGGGGCTACACCTTC	CASRAGQNLWGYTF
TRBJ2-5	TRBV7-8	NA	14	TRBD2	TGTGCCAGCAGCCAGAGCGGGGGTGGGGAGACCCAGTACTTC	CASSQSGGGETQYF
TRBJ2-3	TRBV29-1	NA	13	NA	TGCAGCGTTGGGCGCGACAGCACAGATACGCAGTATTTT	CSVGRDSTDTQYF
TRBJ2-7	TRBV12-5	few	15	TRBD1	TGTGCTAGTGGACAGCAGCAGACAGGGTTCTACGAGCAGTACTTC	CASGQQQTGFYEQYF
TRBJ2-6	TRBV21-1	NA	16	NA	TGTGCCAGCAGCATCAACCCCCACTCTGGGGCCAACGTCCTGACTTTC	CASSINPHSGANVLTF
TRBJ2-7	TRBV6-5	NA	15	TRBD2	TGTGCCAGCAGTTTTAGCGGGAGTGGGACCTACGAGCAGTACTTC	CASSFSGSGTYEQYF
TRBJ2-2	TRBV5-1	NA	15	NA	TGCGCCAGCAGCTTGGCAGCGGTTAACACCGGGGAGCTGTTTTTT	CASSLAAVNTGELFF
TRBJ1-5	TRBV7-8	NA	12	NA	TGTGCCAGCAGCTTAACTGTTCAGCCCCAGCATTTT	CASSLTVQPQHF
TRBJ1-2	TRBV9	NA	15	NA	TGTGCCAGCAGCGTAGTCCAGGGTGGGGGCTATGGCTACACCTTC	CASSVVQGGGYGYTF
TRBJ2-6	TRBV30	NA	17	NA	TGTGCCTGGAGTCTAGGGGCCCTGAGCTCTGGGGCCAACGTCCTGACTTTC	CAWSLGALSSGANVLTF
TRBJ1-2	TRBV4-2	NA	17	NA	TGTGCCAGCAGCCAAGAAGGAACACCGGGGTTGAACTATGGCTACACCTTC	CASSQEGTPGLNYGYTF
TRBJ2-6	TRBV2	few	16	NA	TGTGCCAGCAGCCCACGGGGTGGGACTGGGGCCAACGTCCTGACTTTC	CASSPRGGTGANVLTF
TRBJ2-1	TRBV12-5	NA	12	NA	TGTGCTAGTGCTAAGACTCCCGGAGAGCAGTTCTTC	CASAKTPGEQFF
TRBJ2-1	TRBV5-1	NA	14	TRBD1	TGCGCCAGCAGCTTGGGGACAGGTGTCAATGAGCAGTTCTTC	CASSLGTGVNEQFF